Below, one T cell receptor (beta chain) is given with its context. This receptor's antigen is unknown. No base qualities exist here, and no much larger clone lies one base off it. Collaborating institutions collected whole blood in K2EDTA tubes following their own protocols. For TCRbeta analysis, collaborator samples were shipped as frozen whole blood, as isolated PBMCs, or as DNA extracted from either sample type. These data come from a study of blood T cell repertoires in COVID-19 (dated by TCRdb to the early 2020s). As for the study more broadly: Samples from collaborators originated in the United States, Italy and Spain and spanned both the acute and convalescent phases of COVID-19. The material from the prospective study consisted of cDNA or gDNA derived from T cells, B-cell-depleted T cells, or PBMCs. HLA class I and class II types, where available, came from metadata supplied by the sample provider rather than from assay-based typing. The samples were drawn from the first 160 participants of the ongoing ImmuneRACE study and from 950 to 1,500 subjects provided by 6 global collaborators. The repertoires were made available in a free public database intended to serve as a resource for research on the immune response to SARS-CoV-2. Deeply sampled blood TCRbeta repertoires from subjects exposed to, actively infected with, or recovered from COVID-19 were included in the dataset. Nearly every sample came with metadata listing a de-identified subject ID, COVID-19 status, age in years and sex. Overall results and qualifications from the work: The quantity of clinical and demographic metadata differed by source and by participant and was supplied without curation.

The immunoSEQ Assay, a bias-controlled multiplex PCR, was used to amplify TCRbeta CDR3 regions from genomic DNA. Per the source publication's procedure: Nucleated cell counts per sample were estimated from amplification of reference gene primers within the assay. Sequence reads were collapsed and filtered to measure the absolute abundance of every unique TCRbeta CDR3 rearrangement. Productive Simpson clonality was computed per sample as the square root of Simpson's diversity index over productive rearrangements. Drawn from immuneACCESS, this table holds only the in-frame rearrangements with V and J called that TCRdb kept. Clones are partly lost; checked studies trace under half to an unresolved V gene and leave the rest unexplained. V, J and clone size reflect that table, while D and trimming were determined from the DNA. A total of fewer than 300,000 clones appear in this sample, approximately 82% of them only once. Of the sample, less than 4% falls within the top ten clones.

V is clipped by 5 bases and J by 4 bases, and the sequence between their germline boundaries is 15 bases long. There are 14 amino acids in the CDR3, from cysteine to phenylalanine inclusive. The kept DNA is CDR3 alone, 42 bases in frame from the first base. The germline V gene supplies CDR1 SGHTA and CDR2 FQGNSA. The chain is made from TRBV7-2 and TRBJ2-7; TRBD1 is a possible D gene, resting on 6 matching bases. The clonotype originates from a woman between 18 and 29 years old with acute or convalescent COVID-19. The sample comprised peripheral blood. The sequenced DNA: TGTGCCAGCAGCATCCGGACAGACGCTTACGAGCAGTACTTC. This sequence encodes CASSIRTDAYEQYF.